The clone carrying this TCR beta chain was counted ten times or more. Its antigen remains unknown. This sample was taken from a study of spatial heterogeneity in lung cancer. Every molecule of TCR cDNA had its own unique molecular identifier. TCRdb independently ran MiXCR on the 5' RACE reads; one entry per CDR3 protein. The top ten clones hold around 15% of a sample with 7,500 to 10,000 distinct CDR3 sequences, roughly an eighth of them seen once. This CDR3 has 14 amino acids. CDR1 is SEHNR and CDR2 is FQNEAQ in the germline V gene (reference sequence). V gave up 4 bases and J gave up 2 bases, with 8 bases separating them. Overall study results and limits: Estimated TCR-seq coverage of tumor T cells was only approximately 7% for alpha chains. For beta chains, the corresponding estimate was 13% to 15%. The study found that expanded intratumoral alpha and beta TCR counts tracked tumor mutation counts. When ubiquitous and regional expanded TCRs were counted, their numbers tracked ubiquitous and regional nonsynonymous mutations, respectively.

This sample's time point: sample taken at primary tumor resection. Tumor, nontumor lung or frozen PBMC supplied whole RNA that was sequenced unsorted. Sample: lung tumor tissue, taken at surgery. The chain combines TRBV7-9 with TRBJ2-2; D gene ambiguous. This TCR was sampled from a male donor with early-stage non-small cell lung cancer. CDR3 DNA: TGTGCCAGCAGCTCAAACCCCAACACCGGGGAGCTGTTTTTT. Protein sequence: CASSSNPNTGELFF.